Each of the 28 T cell receptor beta chains below was sequenced from the same sample in a study of shared clonotypes between healthy human individuals (dated by TCRdb to about 2020). Library preparation employed the immunoSEQ multiplex PCR assay. Entries here come from immuneACCESS through TCRdb and include only in-frame sequences with V and J called. Some clones fail to appear in such tables; in the studies checked, an unresolved V gene covers under half of the shortfall, and the cause of the remainder is unknown. In this sample the table shows around 2,000,000 clones, roughly 95% of which occur a single time. Jointly, the top ten make up approximately 0.13% of the sample. Sequencing was carried out using naive CD4+ T cells sorted from blood. In the paper's terms, the cell subset or site label means: CD45RA+ positively selected. The receptor set was obtained from a man younger than 35 in good health.

V is TRBV7-2 and J is TRBJ2-1; no firm D call. CDR1 and CDR2 (germline): SGHTA, FQGNSA. The V and J ends lost 5 bases and 7 bases respectively, with 6 bases between them. CDR3 length: 11 residues. The CDR3 is CASSPSNEQFF. The CDR3 DNA is TGTGCCAGCAGCCCCTCAAATGAGCAGTTCTTC.

The chain carries TRBV7-9 and TRBJ1-2, with 7 bases aligning to TRBD1. Trimming removed 5 bases from V and 4 bases from J; junction bases left unmatched: 7. The CDR3 sequence is 14 residues long. The germline V gene has CDR1 SEHNR and CDR2 FQNEAQ (reference sequence). The CDR3 bases are TGTGCCAGCAGCCGGGACAGTCGGAGCTATGGCTACACCTTC. It encodes CASSRDSRSYGYTF.

V usage is TRBV18 and J usage is TRBJ2-1; 14 bases are a match to TRBD2. CDR1 is KGHSH, CDR2 LQKENI, per germline. The CDR3 sequence is 17 residues long. Trimming cost V 3 bases and J 7 bases; bases outside gene matches: 8. The CDR3 sequence: CASSPGLAGVDGNEQFF. The CDR3 DNA follows: TGTGCCAGCTCACCGGGACTAGCGGGAGTAGATGGGAATGAGCAGTTCTTC.

The chain joins TRBV7-2 to TRBJ1-4, with 8 bases lining up with TRBD1. The CDR3 length is 16 residues. Germline loops: CDR1 SGHTA, CDR2 FQGNSA. V trimming: 3 bases; J trimming: 5 bases; junction bases outside the gene matches: 8. The CDR3 DNA reads as TGTGCCAGCAGCTTGAGTCAGGGGGCTCCAAATGAAAAACTGTTTTTT. It encodes CASSLSQGAPNEKLFF.

This sequence joins TRBV6-1 and TRBJ2-7; 7 positions agree with TRBD1. V trimming: 7 bases; J trimming: 3 bases; junction bases outside the gene matches: 6. The V gene's germline CDR1 is MNHNS and CDR2 SASEGT. The CDR3 length is 13 residues. CDR3 in DNA: TGTGCCAGCAATCCGGGACAGAGCTACGAGCAGTACTTC. Protein sequence: CASNPGQSYEQYF.

The chain joins TRBV6-1 to TRBJ2-3, with D possibly being TRBD1 (6 bases). The CDR3 length is 15 residues. Germline-derived CDR1 and CDR2 are MNHNS and SASEGT. The V end lost 1 base, the J end lost 0 bases, and 8 bases lay between the germline ends. CDR3 sequence reads: CASSEGQASTDTQYF. As DNA, the CDR3 is TGTGCCAGCAGTGAAGGACAGGCTAGCACAGATACGCAGTATTTT.

The chain has TRBV5-4 and TRBJ2-5, with 13 nucleotides matching TRBD2. This CDR3 is 16 amino acids long. V gave up 4 bases and J gave up 2 bases; unmatched junction bases: 5. The germline gives CDR1 SGHNT, CDR2 YYREEE (reference sequence). The CDR3 is CASSPPGLAGQETQYF. The CDR3, as DNA: TGTGCCAGCAGCCCTCCGGGACTAGCGGGGCAAGAGACCCAGTACTTC. Using reference TRBV5-4 and TRBJ2-5 for the parts outside the CDR3, the full variable domain is ETGVTQSPTHLIKTRGQQVTLRCSSQSGHNTVSWYQQALGQGPQFIFQYYREEENGRGNFPPRFSGLQFPNYSSELNVNALELDDSALYLCASSPPGLAGQETQYFGPGTRLLVL.

The CDR3 reads CASSLTGYTGELFF. CDR3 DNA sequence: TGTGCCAGCAGCTTAACAGGTTACACCGGGGAGCTGTTTTTT. This sequence joins TRBV7-3 and TRBJ2-2; no definite D call. Germline V gene sequence: CDR1 SGHTA, CDR2 FQGTGA. V gave up 0 bases and J gave up 3 bases, with 5 bases separating them. The CDR3 has 14 amino acids.

This rearrangement joins TRBV2 to TRBJ1-6; 9 bases match TRBD1. This CDR3 contains 16 residues. V lost 8 bases, J lost 9 bases, and 14 bases stayed unmatched. The germline CDR1 and CDR2 sequences are SNHLY and FYNNEI. The CDR3 DNA follows: TGTGCCAGCGGGAACCTGCCGACAGGGGGTATTTCACCCCTCCACTTT. It is translated as CASGNLPTGGISPLHF.

CDR3 DNA: TGTGCCAGCAGCTTAGAGGACAATCAGCCCCAGCATTTT. It specifies CASSLEDNQPQHF. This chain uses TRBV11-2 with TRBJ1-5; D gene unclear. CDR1 SGHAT and CDR2 FQNNGV come from the germline V gene. The ends were cut back, 0 bases at V and 3 bases at J, with 3 bases in the middle. CDR3 length: 13 amino acids.

The rearrangement links TRBV6-1 to TRBJ1-5; a weak D match, TRBD1 (5 bases). V was clipped by 1 base and J by 2 bases, with 15 bases between them. The length of the CDR3 is 17 residues. CDR1 MNHNS and CDR2 SASEGT come from the germline V gene. CDR3 sequence reads: CASSEEGSGYGNQPQHF. The CDR3 coding sequence is TGTGCCAGCAGTGAAGAAGGGTCAGGGTATGGCAATCAGCCCCAGCATTTT.

The V and J genes are TRBV18 and TRBJ1-4; possibly TRBD1 for D (5 bases). Germline V gene lookup returns CDR1 KGHSH and CDR2 LQKENI. V gave up 1 base and J gave up 7 bases, with 13 bases separating them. This CDR3 spans 15 amino acids. The CDR3 region is CASSPLQGSGEKLFF. The DNA for the CDR3 is TGTGCCAGCTCACCACTTCAGGGTTCTGGTGAAAAACTGTTTTTT.

The V call is TRBV6-1, the J call TRBJ1-4; D gene ambiguous. There are 13 residues in the CDR3. From germline, CDR1 is MNHNS and CDR2 SASEGT. Between the trimmed V and J ends, which lost 2 bases and 12 bases, there was a span of 13 bases. CDR3 bases: TGTGCCAGCAGTGAACATGGGAGTGGAGAACTGTTTTTT. Protein: CASSEHGSGELFF.

The chain employs TRBV2 and TRBJ2-1; D unclear. This CDR3 is built from 14 residues. From germline, CDR1 is SNHLY and CDR2 FYNNEI. Trimming took off 2 bases at V and 6 bases at J, with 11 bases between the two ends. The chain's CDR3 is CASSERTAFNEQFF. DNA of the CDR3: TGTGCCAGCAGTGAACGGACCGCCTTCAATGAGCAGTTCTTC.

J is TRBJ2-5 and V is TRBV5-1; 11 bases line up with TRBD2. CDR1 and CDR2 (germline): SGHRS, YFSETQ. The CDR3 covers 15 residues. V dropped 1 base and J dropped 6; count of bases not matched to a gene: 5. CDR3 loop: CASSLTSGSGKTQYF. The DNA of the CDR3 is TGCGCCAGCAGCTTGACTAGCGGGAGTGGAAAGACCCAGTACTTC. The complete variable domain, with remaining parts taken from reference TRBV5-1 and TRBJ2-5, reads KAGVTQTPRYLIKTRGQQVTLSCSPISGHRSVSWYQQTPGQGLQFLFEYFSETQRNKGNFPGRFSGRQFSNSRSEMNVSTLELGDSALYLCASSLTSGSGKTQYFGPGTRLLVL.

This chain uses TRBV15 with TRBJ2-1, with 7 bases fitting TRBD2. Germline CDR1 and CDR2: LNHNV and YYDKDF (reference sequence). With 0 bases clipped from V and 4 bases from J, the junction kept 6 bases outside the gene matches. The CDR3 contains 16 residues. The CDR3 sequence: CATSREPGTTYNEQFF. DNA for the CDR3: TGTGCCACCAGCAGAGAGCCCGGGACTACTTACAATGAGCAGTTCTTC.

CDR3 loop: CASSLGPGNDGYTF. In DNA form, the CDR3 reads TGCGCCAGCAGCTTGGGACCAGGGAATGACGGCTACACCTTC. The chain recombines TRBV5-1 with TRBJ1-2; possible D gene TRBD1, 5 bases. Germline loops: CDR1 SGHRS, CDR2 YFSETQ. The CDR3 spans 14 residues. V was clipped by 0 bases and J by 8 bases, with 14 bases between them.

The rearrangement links TRBV4-1 to TRBJ2-4, with 10 positions matching TRBD1. V shed 1 base, J shed 7 bases, and the junction held 4 bases outside the gene matches. The V gene's germline CDR1 is MGHRA and CDR2 YSYEKL. This CDR3 is built from 15 residues. As DNA, the CDR3 is TGCGCCAGCAGCCAAGTCGACAGGGGGCGTAACATTCAGTACTTC. It translates to CASSQVDRGRNIQYF.

The V gene is TRBV10-2, the J gene TRBJ1-6, with D possibly matching TRBD1 (6 bases). The CDR3 is 14 residues long. CDR1 WSHSY and CDR2 SAAADI come from the germline V gene. Trimming removed 5 bases at V and 3 bases at J, with 8 bases between. The CDR3 sequence: CASSRQDYNSPLHF. DNA for the CDR3: TGCGCCAGCAGTCGACAGGACTATAATTCACCCCTCCACTTT.

The rearrangement uses TRBV10-3 and TRBJ2-3, with a tentative D call TRBD2 (5 bases). CDR3 length: 13 residues. Germline V gene lookup returns CDR1 ENHRY and CDR2 SYGVKD. The V end lost 5 bases, the J end lost 6 bases, and 12 bases lay between the germline ends. The CDR3 nucleotides read TGTGCCATCAGTAACGGGAAGGTTGATACGCAGTATTTT. Its protein is CAISNGKVDTQYF.

This chain uses TRBV5-6 with TRBJ2-7, with 8 bases fitting TRBD1. There are 15 residues in the CDR3. The V and J ends lost 3 bases and 4 bases, in that order; junction bases with no gene match: 9. In germline, CDR1 is SGHDT, CDR2 YYEEEE. The CDR3 sequence: CASSSGTGLSYEQYF. Here the CDR3 DNA reads TGTGCCAGCAGCTCCGGGACAGGACTCTCGTACGAGCAGTACTTC.

This clone appeared a single time. The chain is built from TRBV4-1 and TRBJ2-7; the D is unclear. CDR1 MGHRA and CDR2 YSYEKL come from the germline V gene. CDR3 length: 15 amino acids. V lost 5 bases to trimming and J lost 4 bases, with 18 bases between them. The CDR3 loop reads CASSESVIPEYEQYF. The CDR3 DNA reads as TGCGCCAGCAGCGAAAGTGTAATACCCGAATACGAGCAGTACTTC.

The J gene is TRBJ1-6, the V gene TRBV19, with D possibly matching TRBD1 (5 bases). Germline V gene sequence: CDR1 LNHDA, CDR2 SQIVND (reference sequence). The CDR3 contains 14 residues. Trimming left V 2 bases short and J 11 bases short, with 13 bases between. The CDR3 loop is CASSIRGDVTPLHF. Written as DNA, the CDR3 is TGTGCCAGTAGTATAAGAGGGGACGTTACACCCCTCCACTTT.

This sequence joins TRBV25-1 and TRBJ2-7, with D perhaps TRBD1 or TRBD2 (5 bases each). The CDR3 is 18 amino acids. V was pared by 2 bases and J by 0 bases, with 20 bases between. Per the germline V gene, CDR1 is MGHDK and CDR2 is SYGVNS. The CDR3 region is CASSEPRGRRNRSYEQYF. The CDR3 DNA reads as TGTGCCAGCAGTGAACCAAGGGGACGGAGAAATCGCTCCTACGAGCAGTACTTC.

This clone came up once. This chain uses TRBV7-9 with TRBJ2-1; D gene uncertain. Germline values: CDR1 SEHNR, CDR2 FQNEAQ (reference sequence). CDR3 size: 12 residues. Trimming removed 2 bases from V and 8 bases from J, with 7 bases in between. The CDR3 DNA is TGTGCCAGCAGCTTAATGGTTGATGAGCAGTTCTTC. Its translation is CASSLMVDEQFF.

The chain combines TRBV7-3 with TRBJ2-7; D might be TRBD1 (5 bases). Germline-derived CDR1 and CDR2 are SGHTA and FQGTGA. The CDR3 contains 15 residues. Trimming left V 1 base short and J 0 bases short, with 10 bases between. The CDR3 loop is CASSLNPTVSYEQYF. The CDR3 DNA is TGTGCCAGCAGCTTAAACCCGACAGTCTCCTACGAGCAGTACTTC. The full variable domain, completed using reference TRBV7-3 and TRBJ2-7, is GAGVSQTPSNKVTEKGKYVELRCDPISGHTALYWYRQSLGQGPEFLIYFQGTGAADDSGLPNDRFFAVRPEGSVSTLKIQRTERGDSAVYLCASSLNPTVSYEQYFGPGTRLTVT.

In regard to this clone: The sample holds other DNA sequences that translate to the same CDR3. The V call is TRBV19, the J call TRBJ1-4, with a tentative D call TRBD1 (5 bases). In germline, CDR1 is LNHDA, CDR2 SQIVND (reference sequence). The V gene lost 7 bases and the J gene lost 0 bases, with 9 bases spanning the gap. The CDR3 is made up of 14 amino acids. Here the CDR3 DNA reads TGTGCCAGTACGGGCAGGGCAACTAATGAAAAACTGTTTTTT. As protein: CASTGRATNEKLFF.

The chain recombines TRBV30 with TRBJ2-5; TRBD1 matches 7 bases. This CDR3 spans 18 amino acids. Germline V CDR1 and CDR2: GTSNPN, SVGIG (reference sequence). With 2 bases clipped from V and 1 base from J, the junction kept 16 bases outside the gene matches. The DNA of the CDR3 is TGTGCCTGGAGTTTGGGGACAGCTACCCGGGTCGTCCAAGAGACCCAGTACTTC. This encodes CAWSLGTATRVVQETQYF.